This T cell receptor beta chain stems from a study of T cells in localized non-small cell lung cancer. Sequenced by immunoSEQ multiplex PCR; TCRdb stores in-frame clones only, minus some. This sample carries 900 or so clones, 15% to 25% of them seen once, and the ten largest clones take roughly 14%. The sequence came from a man aged 40-75 years with stage I lung adenocarcinoma. The sequencing here drew on normal lung tissue next to the tumor, taken before any cancer treatment.

The CDR3 is CASSYEGNGREQFF. The CDR3 DNA reads as TGTGCCAGCAGCTATGAGGGGAATGGGCGGGAGCAGTTCTTC. The chain couples TRBV11-3 to TRBJ2-1; D might be TRBD1 or TRBD2, each matching 5 bases. In germline, CDR1 is SGHNT, CDR2 YENEEA. The length of the CDR3 is 14 residues. V was cut by 4 bases and J by 10 bases, with 17 bases left in between.